The 3 T cell receptor beta chains reported below all come from one sample, sequenced in a study of blood T cell repertoires in COVID-19. This table comes from immunoSEQ multiplex PCR, and its TCRdb copy is limited to in-frame clones, with some not included. Of more than 95,000 clones in the sample, around 85% are singletons; the top ten hold approximately 3.5%. Sequencing was done on a sample of peripheral blood. Source of these receptors: a woman aged 80 or over with active or convalescent COVID-19.

This chain connects TRBV4-1 to TRBJ2-2, with no clear D. V lost 4 bases, J lost 4 bases, and 4 bases lay in between. The CDR3 contains 12 residues. Germline-derived CDR1 and CDR2 are MGHRA and YSYEKL. CDR3 DNA sequence: TGCGCCAGCAGCCCCGGCACCGGGGAGCTGTTTTTT. This encodes CASSPGTGELFF.

The rearrangement links TRBV18 to TRBJ1-5; 11 positions agree with TRBD1. From germline, CDR1 is KGHSH and CDR2 LQKENI. J gave up 7 bases and V 6 bases, and 11 bases lay outside the gene matches. The CDR3 covers 16 residues. Here the CDR3 DNA reads TGTGCCAGCTCCCTCCTGACGGGACAGGGGGGACAGCCCCAGCATTTT. Amino acid sequence: CASSLLTGQGGQPQHF.

This chain connects TRBV5-4 to TRBJ2-3; D is possibly TRBD2 (6 bases). The CDR3 is 15 amino acids. The V and J ends lost 5 bases and 1 base respectively, with 14 bases between them. The V gene's germline CDR1 is SGHNT and CDR2 YYREEE (reference sequence). This CDR3 is CASSSGTQRTDTQYF. CDR3 in DNA: TGTGCCAGCAGTTCCGGGACTCAACGCACAGATACGCAGTATTTT. Variable domain in full (rest from reference TRBV5-4 and TRBJ2-3): ETGVTQSPTHLIKTRGQQVTLRCSSQSGHNTVSWYQQALGQGPQFIFQYYREEENGRGNFPPRFSGLQFPNYSSELNVNALELDDSALYLCASSSGTQRTDTQYFGPGTRLTVL.